This TCR beta chain is drawn from a study of vaccination and CD4 T cells after COVID-19. Across the study: The convalescents comprised six males and four females, two of them Hispanic. Post-COVID samples were collected a median approximately 93 days following diagnosis, spanning 35 to 161. Control cultures used a CEFX viral epitope pool, an HIV-1 Nef peptide pool, or no peptide.

With the Oncomine TCR Beta short-read assay, DNA from cultured CD4+ T cells was sequenced. TCRdb reprocessed the PCR reads with MiXCR, giving one entry per CDR3 protein. There are about 20,000 distinct CDR3 sequences in the sample; over 40% occur only once, and roughly 8.8% lies in the top ten. CDR3 length: 13 residues. Germline CDR1 is DFQATT and CDR2 is SNEGSKA (reference sequence). V was clipped by 6 bases and J by 5 bases, with 15 bases between them. This clonotype appeared a few times. Antigen unknown. Treatment of the sample: approximately nine-day PBMC culture with coronavirus spike peptide pools or control peptides (ViraFEST assay). Culture conditions combined 2.2 million or so PBMCs per well with 7.5 to 10 IU/ml IL-2 and roughly 10 ug/ml peptide pools.

The gene calls are TRBV20-1 and TRBJ2-3; TRBD1 is a possible D gene (6 bases). The sequence was collected from a human donor who had recovered from COVID-19. The sample taken for sequencing was CD4+ T cells from blood, cultured in vitro. CDR3 amino acids: CSARKGERDTQYF. CDR3 in DNA: TGCAGTGCCAGGAAGGGGGAGAGAGATACGCAGTATTTT.